This record looks at one TCR beta chain sequence and its context. This CDR3 is built from 14 residues. Germline V gene data show CDR1 as SQVTM and CDR2 as ANQGSEA. Losses at the gene ends were 6 bases for V and 4 bases for J; bases not matched to a gene: 4. The data were taken from a study of cytomegalovirus exposure and HLA in healthy donors. The study ran its PCR with 60 Vbeta and 13 Jbeta primers. Sequencing was performed with immunoSEQ multiplex PCR; in TCRdb, only in-frame clones are kept and a portion is missing. The sample includes around 91,000 clones, 50% to 80% of them seen just once. The chain uses TRBV29-1 and TRBJ2-2; 11 positions match TRBD2. The material sequenced was PBMCs. This TCR came from a man in his 60s in good health and CMV-seronegative. CDR3 DNA: TGCAGCGTACTAGCGGGGGCGGTCACCGGGGAGCTGTTTTTT. Translating it yields CSVLAGAVTGELFF.